Detailed here is one T cell receptor (beta chain). Its antigen is not known. Sequenced by immunoSEQ multiplex PCR; TCRdb stores in-frame clones only, minus some. The sample has 120,000 or so clones; over 80% are singletons. The sample is drawn from a study of T cell responses to AZD1222 COVID-19 vaccine. Second-dose timings of about 4 or about 12 weeks were pooled. The CDR3 runs 13 residues. V was cut by 0 bases and J by 5 bases, with 4 bases left in between. CDR1 is KGHDR and CDR2 is SFDVKD in the germline V gene. Study-wide results and limits: Spike-wide vaccine-associated CD4 TCRs dominated at 160-218 and 743-854. Females made up more of the donors, who were largely white British, and clonal diversity may have come out too low. Repertoires in all cases were sampled only once the peak T cell response had passed.

This TCR was recovered from an adult who received the AZD1222 COVID-19 vaccine. The chain couples TRBV24-1 to TRBJ1-5; D is uncertain. The sample consisted of peripheral blood, taken 28 days after the second AZD1222 dose. The chain's CDR3 is CATSDLKDQPQHF. CDR3 nucleotide sequence: TGTGCCACCAGTGATTTGAAAGATCAGCCCCAGCATTTT.